This entry is about one TCR beta chain. Its antigen remains unidentified. The source of the sample is a study of cytomegalovirus exposure and HLA in healthy donors. Study findings and constraints: A list of roughly 160 TCR beta chains associated with cytomegalovirus was given.

TCRdb's table, derived via immunoSEQ multiplex PCR, lists solely in-frame clones and lacks some. The sample includes about 220,000 clones, 80% to 90% of them seen just once. The CDR3 runs to 15 residues. V dropped 4 bases and J dropped 4; count of bases not matched to a gene: 9. Germline V CDR1 and CDR2: SGHDT, YYEEEE. The receptor's source is a woman aged 18 to 35 in good health and CMV-seronegative. The sequencing input was PBMCs. This chain uses TRBV5-6 with TRBJ2-7; 9 positions agree with TRBD1. CDR3 residues: CASSETGTGLYEQYF. The DNA for the CDR3 is TGTGCCAGCAGCGAAACCGGGACAGGGCTTTACGAGCAGTACTTC.